These 4 T cell receptor beta chains originate from one sample sequenced in a study of shared clonotypes between healthy human individuals. Repertoires were generated with immunoSEQ multiplex PCR, while TCRdb's copy carries only in-frame clones and drops some. The sample has around 940,000 clones, approximately 80% seen once. Sequences were obtained from memory CD4+ T cells sorted from blood. As to subset: CD45RA-negative fraction. These receptors originate from a man aged 18-30 years in good health.

This clone was recorded a few times. The sample contains more than one DNA sequence encoding this CDR3. This chain links TRBV5-1 with TRBJ2-2; D is undetermined. V was cut by 4 bases and J by 1 base, with 5 bases left in between. Germline V CDR1 and CDR2: SGHRS, YFSETQ. The CDR3 spans 13 residues. CDR3 in DNA: TGCGCCAGCAGCGGGCGGAACACCGGGGAGCTGTTTTTT. Translation: CASSGRNTGELFF.

This clone showed up just a few times. The chain has TRBV6-5 and TRBJ2-4; weak D call: TRBD1 (6 bases). The V end lost 4 bases, the J end lost 5 bases, and 12 bases lay between the germline ends. The germline CDR1 and CDR2 sequences are MNHEY and SVGAGI. The CDR3 has 14 amino acids. The CDR3 spells CASSSGTWENIQYF. In DNA form, the CDR3 reads TGTGCCAGCAGTTCCGGGACATGGGAAAACATTCAGTACTTC.

This chain links TRBV9 with TRBJ1-1; no clear D gene. The length of the CDR3 is 13 residues. Trimming shortened V by 1 base and J by 7 bases, and 11 bases separated the two germline ends. From germline, CDR1 is SGDLS and CDR2 YYNGEE. The CDR3 sequence is CASSVFQGDEAFF. CDR3 coding DNA: TGTGCCAGCAGCGTATTCCAAGGAGATGAAGCTTTCTTT.

The genes are TRBV27 and TRBJ1-3; TRBD1 is a possible D gene (5 bases). Trimming took off 10 bases at V and 2 bases at J, with 12 bases between the two ends. The CDR3 totals 13 residues. The germline gives CDR1 MNHEY, CDR2 SMNVEV (reference sequence). DNA of the CDR3: TGTGCCATTCATGGGGGTACTGGAAACACCATATATTTT. Its protein product is CAIHGGTGNTIYF.